Listed below are T cell receptor beta chains from one sample, sequenced in a study of glioma-infiltrating T cells after dendritic cell vaccination. Here immunoSEQ multiplex PCR was the method, and the copy in TCRdb shows in-frame clones only, minus some. The sample includes roughly 100,000 clones, roughly 89% of them seen just once. Sequences were derived from blood, sampled after dendritic cell vaccination. These receptors originate from a human donor with glioblastoma. The CDR3 runs from the conserved cysteine through the conserved F or W. The D gene is left open where the match is weak. Some rows mark clone size as missing; the rest say once, few, many or name a class of expanded clone.

DNA: TGTGCCAGCAGGGAGGCGGGTACGCAGTATTTT
CDR3: CASREAGTQYF
D: -
V: TRBV6-6
size: -
J: TRBJ2-3

DNA: TGTGCCAGTAGACGAGGACAGGGCTTCGAAAAACTGTTTTTT
CDR3: CASRRGQGFEKLFF
D: TRBD1
V: TRBV19
size: -
J: TRBJ1-4

DNA: TGTGCCAGCAGCTTAGGATCTAGCGGGGGGACTCTGGAGACCCAGTACTTC
CDR3: CASSLGSSGGTLETQYF
D: TRBD2
V: TRBV7-2
size: -
J: TRBJ2-5

DNA: TGTGCCAGCAGCCAGATGGCAGGGGGAGGAAACACCATATATTTT
CDR3: CASSQMAGGGNTIYF
D: TRBD1
V: TRBV11-2
size: -
J: TRBJ1-3

DNA: TGTGCCTGGCTTCTAGCGGGGGGGGAGACCCAGTACTTC
CDR3: CAWLLAGGETQYF
D: TRBD2
V: TRBV30
size: few
J: TRBJ2-5

DNA: TGTGCCAGCAGCCGACAGGGAACGAACACCGGGGAGCTGTTTTTT
CDR3: CASSRQGTNTGELFF
D: TRBD1
V: TRBV2
size: few
J: TRBJ2-2

DNA: TGTGCCAGCAGTCCAGCCCGACGGGAAAAACAGTTCTTC
CDR3: CASSPARREKQFF
D: -
V: TRBV2
size: -
J: TRBJ2-1

DNA: TGTGCCAGCAGGAAGTTAGCGGGAGAGTACGAGCAGTACTTC
CDR3: CASRKLAGEYEQYF
D: TRBD2
V: TRBV28
size: -
J: TRBJ2-7

DNA: TGCGCCAGCAGGCCTGGACAGCCAGGGGGAAACACCATATATTTT
CDR3: CASRPGQPGGNTIYF
D: -
V: TRBV5-1
size: -
J: TRBJ1-3

DNA: TGTGCCAGCAGGGACGGGCGGGACTACAATGAGCAGTTCTTC
CDR3: CASRDGRDYNEQFF
D: -
V: TRBV6-1
size: -
J: TRBJ2-1